Sequencing of this T cell receptor (beta chain) was carried out in a study of T cells after yellow fever vaccination (dated by TCRdb to 2018 to 2020). Background on the whole study: The SMART-Seq v4 Ultra Low Input RNA kit was used to prepare libraries from fractions with low cell numbers. Bulk TCR alpha and beta repertoires were sequenced longitudinally to track T-cell clones before and after primary and booster YFV17D yellow fever vaccination. The cohort comprised two healthy male donors, one aged 18 to 30 and one aged 30 to 40 years. Blood was drawn at multiple timepoints before and after primary and secondary immunization, with bulk PBMC replicates and cell subsets isolated. Study-wide conclusions, independent of this receptor: The secondary T-cell response was weaker than the primary response but faster, peaking on day 5 instead of day 15. A small fraction of clonotypes showed up in both the CD4 and CD8 compartments, probably as a result of convergent recombination. Computational filtering was needed because FACS-sorted repertoires could contain abundant contaminating clonotypes from the bulk population. The study included only two donors, which limits how far the findings can be generalized. After the booster, most of the clones that had expanded following primary vaccination were detected again (roughly 96% of CD4 and around 88% of CD8), which suggests that memory was broadly maintained.

TCR cDNA was made using 5'RACE template switching, a step that added a universal primer site and unique molecular identifiers. cDNA synthesis was primed from both the TCR alpha and TCR beta constant segments. Library amplification used two PCR steps, and the second PCR step added sample barcodes and sequencing adapters. Sequencing of libraries was performed on Illumina HiSeq 2500 (2x100 bp) or NovaSeq (2x150 bp). For the original study's pipeline: MIGEC was used to demultiplex reads and collapse the reads into UMI consensus sequences, and MiXCR was used for V(D)J alignment. Vaccine-responding clonotypes were identified with edgeR using replicate PBMC samples, with FDR below 0.01 and a log2 fold change above 5 up to day 15 being required. Each bulk clonotype was labeled CD4 or CD8 based on which sequenced repertoire, CD4 or CD8, contained the clonotype at higher abundance. The raw public reads went through TCRdb reprocessing: fastp at Q25, MiXCR clone calling, in-frame beta chains kept. Each entry is one CDR3 protein sequence, shown with its most common DNA and genes. TCRdb assigned the V and J calls; the authors' analysis was not used. Across this sample there are some 600,000 distinct CDR3 sequences, with roughly 17% seen only once. The leading ten clones occupy around 16% of the sample.

The cysteine opens and the phenylalanine closes a CDR3 of 15 amino acids. Only the CDR3 DNA stays, 45 bases, in frame from base 1. V is shortened by 0 bases, J by 8 bases, and the region joining them spans 16 bases. For CDR1 and CDR2, the germline V gene lists MGHRA and YSYEKL. On this clonotype: What this receptor recognizes is not known. No quality values exist for individual bases; no much larger clone is one base distant.

The sample's treatment or condition label, decoded: live attenuated yellow fever vaccine strain. Two biological replicates of bulk PBMCs were collected at each blood-draw timepoint. PBMCs were isolated from peripheral blood using a standard Ficoll-Paque protocol. TriZol was used to extract RNA from bulk PBMCs, from CD4 and CD8 fractions, and from dextramer-positive and dextramer-negative fractions. The chain is assembled from TRBV4-1 and TRBJ1-1; a confident D gene designation cannot be given. The sequencing used PBMCs, collected more than 4 days after the first yellow fever vaccination. The TCR was taken from a man aged 18 to 29 who received the YFV17D yellow fever vaccine. The CDR3 corresponds to CASSQDRQGSEEAFF. The sequenced DNA is TGCGCCAGCAGCCAAGATCGGCAAGGATCCGAGGAAGCTTTCTTT.